The sequence of this TCR beta chain was determined in a study of blood T cell repertoires in COVID-19. At the level of the study: Some COVID-19 samples were acute and others convalescent; all came from the United States, Italy and Spain. From T cells, B-cell-depleted T cells, or PBMCs came the material, which was cDNA or gDNA.

Patients of the Seattle cohort, enrolled during active infection, were followed longitudinally. Sequenced by immunoSEQ multiplex PCR; TCRdb stores in-frame clones only, minus some. The repertoire has 250,000 or so clones, 85% to 90% of them found once; the top ten carry approximately 2.5%. CDR1 and CDR2 (germline): MDHEN, SYDVKM. Trimming took 7 bases from V and 1 from J; bases not matched to a gene: 8. The CDR3 is 16 residues long. This TCR was sampled from a man aged 25-40 years with COVID-19, enrolled during active disease. Sequencing was performed on peripheral blood. This chain links TRBV28 with TRBJ2-2; 8 positions agree with TRBD2. CDR3: CASTPRLALNTGELFF. The CDR3 bases are TGTGCCAGCACTCCCAGACTAGCGCTGAACACCGGGGAGCTGTTTTTT.